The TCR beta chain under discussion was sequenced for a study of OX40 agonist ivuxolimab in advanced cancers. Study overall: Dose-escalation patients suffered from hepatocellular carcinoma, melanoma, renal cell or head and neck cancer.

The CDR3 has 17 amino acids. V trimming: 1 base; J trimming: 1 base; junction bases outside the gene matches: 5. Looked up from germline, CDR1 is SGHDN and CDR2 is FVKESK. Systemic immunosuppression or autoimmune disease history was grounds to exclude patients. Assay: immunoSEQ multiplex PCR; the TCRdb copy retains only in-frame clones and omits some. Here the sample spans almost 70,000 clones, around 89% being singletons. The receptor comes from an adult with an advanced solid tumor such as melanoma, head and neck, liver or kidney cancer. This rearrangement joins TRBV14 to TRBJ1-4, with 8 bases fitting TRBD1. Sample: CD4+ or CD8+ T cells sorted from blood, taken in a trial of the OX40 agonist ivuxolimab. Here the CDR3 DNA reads TGTGCCAGCAGCCAAGTTTTACAGGGGGGAACTAATGAAAAACTGTTTTTT. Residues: CASSQVLQGGTNEKLFF.